Ten or more counts support the clone carrying this T cell receptor (beta chain). The antigen remains unidentified. This entry comes from a study of T cells in Graves' hyperthyroidism and ophthalmopathy. General study results and limits: Among thyroid clonotypes expanded above 0.001, most also appeared in blood.

The CDR3 loop spans 15 amino acids. Trimming took 1 base from V and 1 from J; bases not matched to a gene: 5. Germline loops: CDR1 SGHRS, CDR2 YFSETQ. There were TCR beta CDR3 regions amplified from RNA transcripts. The study used the HTBI primer set for a first-round RT-PCR of the TCR CDR3. TCRdb re-analysed the multiplex PCR reads in MiXCR, keeping a single row per CDR3 protein. Of about 580,000 distinct CDR3 sequences in the sample, 40% to 55% are singletons; the top ten hold roughly 8.2%. Hyperthyroidism in the patients, aged 18 to 65, was newly diagnosed and under 2 months in duration. A patient was excluded if there was uncontrolled infection, other autoimmune disease, pregnancy or lactation.

This sequence was found in a young woman with Graves' hyperthyroidism. Sequencing was carried out using peripheral blood or thyroid tissue (not recorded which). The chain carries TRBV5-1 and TRBJ2-7, with TRBD2 matching 7 bases. The CDR3 nucleotides are TGCGCCAGCAGCTTGTCGTGGGAGGGATCCTACGAGCAGTACTTC. Protein product: CASSLSWEGSYEQYF.